The following is a T cell receptor (beta chain) sequence with its context. There are many counts of this clonotype. Its antigen is still unknown. The sample holds no much larger clone one base away, and base qualities are not on file. Set within a cohort of healthcare workers in London, UK, this nested case-control study involved weekly PCR testing of nasopharyngeal swabs along with blood sampling. Healthcare workers were enrolled in the week of the UK lockdown, from 23 to 31 March 2020, and were followed every week for up to roughly 16 weeks. The sample belongs to a study of early T cells in non-severe SARS-CoV-2 infection (dated by TCRdb to the early 2020s). For context, the study as a whole: Because TCR sequencing was done on bulk RNA from unsorted whole blood, the alpha and beta chains could not be paired. Overall results and qualifications from the work: VDJdb matching was skewed toward anti-spike CD8 responses, so virus-specific expansions were likely underestimated and private and CD4 specificities were missed.

Library preparation used 5' RACE. Data came from a NextSeq 500. The TCR library protocol attached unique molecular identifiers to individual cDNA molecules to correct for sequencing error and PCR bias. TCR alpha and beta chains were both sequenced, and the abundances of alpha and beta sequences in each sample were closely correlated with each other. Processing in the source paper ran as follows. Decombinator V4 was used to annotate TCR sequences for V gene, J gene and CDR3. Expanded TCRs were defined as changing significantly between any two time points under a Poisson model with p below 0.0001. TCR abundances were normalised to the total number of TCRs sequenced in each sample and reported as counts per million. MAIT TCRs were defined by TRAV1-2 paired with TRAJ12, TRAJ20 or TRAJ33, and iNKT TCRs by TRAV10 paired with TRAJ18. VDJdb, accessed 1 November 2021, was searched for CMV, EBV and SARS-CoV-2 annotated TCRs, with TCRs annotated for multiple antigens excluded. TCRdb cleaned the public reads at Q25 with fastp, built clones with MiXCR and kept in-frame beta chains. Entries are consolidated by CDR3 protein sequence, retaining the most common genes and DNA. The authors' filters were not applied to this entry. A total of tens of thousands of distinct CDR3 sequences appear in this sample, nearly 6% of them only once. In total, the top ten clones hold 6.5% to 8.5% of the sample.

From cysteine to phenylalanine, the CDR3 is 15 amino acids long. Only CDR3 DNA is held: 45 bases, read in frame from base 1. V is cut by 0 bases and J by 1 base, and the space between the germline ends is 10 bases. Via the germline V gene (reference sequence), CDR1 is SGHKS and CDR2 YYEKEE. The sequence was collected from an adult who was a healthcare worker with PCR-confirmed SARS-CoV-2 infection or an uninfected control (not recorded which). Sequencing was carried out using whole blood. The V gene is TRBV5-5 and the J gene is TRBJ2-5, and perhaps TRBD1 as D gene, on 6 matching bases. The DNA is TGTGCCAGCAGCTTGGTCAGGGGACGCCAAGAGACCCAGTACTTC. It codes for CASSLVRGRQETQYF.